This T cell receptor (beta chain) was profiled in a study of T cells in Graves' hyperthyroidism and ophthalmopathy. Findings and caveats of the study: Also found in blood were most expanded thyroid clonotypes above 0.001.

This clonotype has ten or more counts. Its target is not known. Amplification of TCR beta CDR3 regions used RNA as the template. First-round RT-PCR of the TCR CDR3 relied on the HTBI primer set. TCRdb reprocessed the multiplex PCR reads via MiXCR and lists one record per CDR3 protein. The data contain some 500,000 distinct CDR3 sequences, approximately 16% of them singletons. Germline-derived CDR1 and CDR2 are SNHLY and FYNNEI. V was shortened by 4 bases and J by 7 bases, with 11 bases between the two germline ends. The CDR3 runs to 13 residues. This clonotype originated in a young woman with Graves' ophthalmopathy. The sequencing input was blood. This chain uses TRBV2 with TRBJ2-1; the D gene is possibly TRBD1 (5 bases). CDR3 coding DNA: TGTGCCAGCAGTGGATACAGGTTTAATGAGCAGTTCTTC. Protein product: CASSGYRFNEQFF.